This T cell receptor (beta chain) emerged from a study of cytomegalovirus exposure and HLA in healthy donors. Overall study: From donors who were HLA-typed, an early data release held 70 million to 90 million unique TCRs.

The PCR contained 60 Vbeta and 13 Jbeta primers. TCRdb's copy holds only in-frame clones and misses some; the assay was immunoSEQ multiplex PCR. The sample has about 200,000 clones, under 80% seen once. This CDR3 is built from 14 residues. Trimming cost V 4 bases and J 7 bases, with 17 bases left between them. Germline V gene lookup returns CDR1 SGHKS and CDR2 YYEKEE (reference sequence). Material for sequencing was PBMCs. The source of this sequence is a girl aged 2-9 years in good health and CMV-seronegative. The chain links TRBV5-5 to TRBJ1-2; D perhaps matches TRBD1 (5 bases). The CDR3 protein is CASSPIGGRSGYTF. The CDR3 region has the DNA TGTGCCAGCAGCCCGATCGGGGGGAGGTCTGGCTACACCTTC.